These T cell receptor beta chains were read from a single sample in a study of molecular identifiers for immune sequencing clone quantification. In TCRdb, the PCR reads were re-called with MiXCR into one record per CDR3 protein. The sample has 90,000 or so distinct CDR3 sequences, roughly 25% seen once. The sample consisted of naive CD8+ T cells from blood, with Jurkat cell RNA spiked in. The source is a human donor in good health. Some libraries in this study had Jurkat cell RNA spiked in. CDR3s include the opening cysteine and the closing phenylalanine or tryptophan. Clone size is stated in some rows and not others, as once, few, many or a class when expanded.

clone_size: .; j_call: TRBJ1-4; v_call: TRBV24-1; cdr3_aa: CATSDPRTEDEKLFF
clone_size: .; j_call: TRBJ2-3; v_call: TRBV27; cdr3_aa: CASSLEGTDTDTQYF
clone_size: few; j_call: TRBJ2-2; v_call: TRBV7-3; cdr3_aa: CASSFIGTGELFF
clone_size: few; j_call: TRBJ2-1; v_call: TRBV24-1; cdr3_aa: CATSDSVARSLYNEQFF
clone_size: .; j_call: TRBJ2-5; v_call: TRBV5-1; cdr3_aa: CASSWGLQETQYF
clone_size: few; j_call: TRBJ1-5; v_call: TRBV12-3/TRBV12-4; cdr3_aa: CASSPRQGDQPQHF
clone_size: few; j_call: TRBJ2-2; v_call: TRBV12-5; cdr3_aa: CASGLTPGHPNTGELFF
clone_size: few; j_call: TRBJ2-7; v_call: TRBV10-3; cdr3_aa: CAISERQISSYEQYF
clone_size: .; j_call: TRBJ2-3; v_call: TRBV7-9; cdr3_aa: CASSHIAASADTQYF
clone_size: many; j_call: TRBJ1-5; v_call: TRBV21-1; cdr3_aa: CASSKPIQGGQPQHF
clone_size: .; j_call: TRBJ2-7; v_call: TRBV4-3; cdr3_aa: CASSQGVSSTNEQYF
clone_size: .; j_call: TRBJ1-5; v_call: TRBV7-2; cdr3_aa: CASSSDGRMNQPQHF
clone_size: many; j_call: TRBJ2-1; v_call: TRBV27; cdr3_aa: CASSPRAGGFVNNEQFF
clone_size: many; j_call: TRBJ2-6; v_call: TRBV6-2/TRBV6-3; cdr3_aa: CASSYPNTVWANVLTF
clone_size: many; j_call: TRBJ2-3; v_call: TRBV3-1; cdr3_aa: CASSQDLDTQYF
clone_size: many; j_call: TRBJ1-1; v_call: TRBV2; cdr3_aa: CASSPGQGPIGAFF
clone_size: .; j_call: TRBJ2-7; v_call: TRBV7-9; cdr3_aa: CASSSVQGPPYEQYF
clone_size: many; j_call: TRBJ1-1; v_call: TRBV4-3; cdr3_aa: CASSQDGIEAFF
clone_size: .; j_call: TRBJ1-3; v_call: TRBV4-3; cdr3_aa: CASSQDRAGAGNTIYF
clone_size: .; j_call: TRBJ1-6; v_call: TRBV20-1; cdr3_aa: CSARALTGDRDNSPLHF
clone_size: many; j_call: TRBJ1-1; v_call: TRBV5-1; cdr3_aa: CASSTGWDEAFF
clone_size: many; j_call: TRBJ2-3; v_call: TRBV27; cdr3_aa: CATHPPEGLAGVGTTDTQYF
clone_size: many; j_call: TRBJ2-5; v_call: TRBV12-3/TRBV12-4; cdr3_aa: CASSLVDEETQYF